This T cell receptor (beta chain) was observed in a study of technical replicates of blood from several donors. The CDR3 has 12 residues. Germline loops: CDR1 SGHDT, CDR2 YYEEEE. The ends lost 8 bases at V and 9 bases at J; junction bases unmatched: 4. Only in-frame clones appear in the TCRdb table, and some are missing; sequencing was by immunoSEQ multiplex PCR. The table has more than 90,000 clones, roughly 95% seen once; the top ten hold almost 0.35%. The sequence was collected from a human donor in good health. Sequences were obtained from T cells isolated from PBMCs. V is TRBV5-6 and J is TRBJ2-3; 12 nucleotides agree with TRBD2. The DNA of the CDR3 is TGTGCCAGTGGACTAGCGGGACAGACGCAGTATTTT. This gives the protein CASGLAGQTQYF.